A selection of T cell receptor beta chains follows, all from one sample in a study of blood T cells in healthy people across ages. TCRdb redid the calling of the 5' RACE reads with MiXCR, one entry per CDR3 protein. The table lists 800,000 to 950,000 distinct CDR3 sequences, around 48% of them singletons. Source material: blood. The receptors shown here come from a man aged 25 to 40 in good health. Each CDR3 is given with its conserved first and last residue. D genes are given only for firm matches. The size field is filled for only some rows; it gives once, few, many or a size class.

clone_size j_call d_call v_call cdr3_nt cdr3_aa
few TRBJ1-5 - TRBV7-2 TGTGCCAGCAGCTTAACGGGGCCGACACCCAATCAGCCCCAGCATTTT CASSLTGPTPNQPQHF
few TRBJ2-3 - TRBV4-1 TGCGCCAGCAGCCAGGTGGGGGCGAAAGATACGCAGTATTTT CASSQVGAKDTQYF
few TRBJ2-4 TRBD1 TRBV27 TGTGCCAGCAGGCTAGACCGACAGGGGTCAAACATTCAGTACTTC CASRLDRQGSNIQYF
- TRBJ1-2 - TRBV4-2 TGTGCCAGCAGCCAAGATCGGGGACCCGGTGGCTACACCTTC CASSQDRGPGGYTF
few TRBJ1-6 TRBD1 TRBV7-9 TGTGCCAGCAGCTTAGCGGGACAGGTCAATTCACCCCTCCACTTT CASSLAGQVNSPLHF
- TRBJ1-2 TRBD1 TRBV28 TGTGCCAGCAGTTACAAGGGACAGAGTTATGGCTACACCTTC CASSYKGQSYGYTF
- TRBJ2-5 - TRBV12-3/TRBV12-4 TGTGCCAGCAGTTTAGGGGCAGGGGGGCCCTCACAGACCCAGTACTTC CASSLGAGGPSQTQYF
- TRBJ1-5 TRBD1 TRBV20-1 TGCAGTGCCAGAACAGGGGGCGGTGGTAGCAATCAGCCCCAGCATTTT CSARTGGGGSNQPQHF
few TRBJ2-3 TRBD2 TRBV9 TGTGCCAGCAGCGTAGGGGTAGGACTAGGATCGGGCACAGATACGCAGTATTTT CASSVGVGLGSGTDTQYF
once TRBJ2-7 - TRBV7-2 TGTGCCCGCAGCTTATACGGGGCAGGGGCGAACTACGAGCAGTACTTC CARSLYGAGANYEQYF
few TRBJ1-1 TRBD1 TRBV29-1 TGCAGCGTCCTGGGACAGGCGAACACTGAAGCTTTCTTT CSVLGQANTEAFF
- TRBJ1-5 TRBD1 TRBV10-3 TGTGCCCGAGCCCGCCAGGGGGCGGGATGGATAGGTCAGCCCCAGCATTTT CARARQGAGWIGQPQHF
few TRBJ2-3 TRBD2 TRBV6-5 TGTGCCAGCAGTACTCATAGCGGGAGCACAGATACGCAGTATTTT CASSTHSGSTDTQYF
- TRBJ2-5 - TRBV6-1 TGTGCCAGCAGTCCACTAGGGATCCAAGAGACCCAGTACTTC CASSPLGIQETQYF
few TRBJ1-1 TRBD1 TRBV3-1 TGTGCCAGCAGCCAAGGCACAGGGGCGAACACTGAAGCTTTCTTT CASSQGTGANTEAFF
many TRBJ2-7 - TRBV5-1 TGCGCCAGCAGCTTGGGGACCAACGGGATGTACGAGCAGTACTTC CASSLGTNGMYEQYF
- TRBJ2-1 TRBD2 TRBV27 TGTGCCAGCAGCAACCGGGAGGGGGATGAGCAGTTCTTC CASSNREGDEQFF
- TRBJ2-7 TRBD1 TRBV3-1 TGTGCCAGCAGCCCACCCGGGACAGGGTTCGAGCAGTACTTC CASSPPGTGFEQYF
- TRBJ2-7 TRBD1 TRBV20-1 TGCAGTGCTAGCAGGGGACAGACCTACGAGCAGTACTTC CSASRGQTYEQYF
- TRBJ2-4 - TRBV20-1 TGCAGTGCGGAGGGGGGGGTCCGTGTCAAAAACATTCAGTACTTC CSAEGGVRVKNIQYF
- TRBJ2-3 - TRBV29-1 TGCAGCGTTGAAGATCCGGGGGCTCACACAGATACGCAGTATTTT CSVEDPGAHTDTQYF
few TRBJ2-7 TRBD1 TRBV4-3 TGCGCCAGCAGCCAAGATTACGGGACAGGGGCCTACGAGCAGTACTTC CASSQDYGTGAYEQYF
- TRBJ2-7 - TRBV29-1 TGCAGCTTCGGGGGGCCATCCTCCTACGAGCAGTACTTC CSFGGPSSYEQYF
few TRBJ1-6 - TRBV5-1 TGCGCCAGCAGCTTGGAAGGCTATAATTCACCCCTCCACTTT CASSLEGYNSPLHF
many TRBJ2-7 TRBD2 TRBV6-6 TGTGCCAGCAGTGGGACTAGTCCCTACGAGCAGTACTTC CASSGTSPYEQYF
- TRBJ1-1 TRBD1 TRBV20-1 TGCAGTGCTAGAGACCCGGGCAGGGGGCAATTCACTGAAGCTTTCTTT CSARDPGRGQFTEAFF
- TRBJ2-1 - TRBV7-9 TGTGCCAGCAGCTTAGGAATTGTGGATGAGCAGTTCTTC CASSLGIVDEQFF
- TRBJ1-4 TRBD1 TRBV29-1 TGCAGCGTTGGCCGGACAGGGGAGAAACTGTTTTTT CSVGRTGEKLFF
few TRBJ1-6 - TRBV12-3/TRBV12-4 TGTGCCAGCAGTTTAGGACAAAGGAGGTATAATTCACCCCTCCACTTT CASSLGQRRYNSPLHF
- TRBJ2-7 - TRBV27 TGTGCCAGCAGTGTAACCCGGGGCTACGAGCAGTACTTC CASSVTRGYEQYF
few TRBJ1-4 - TRBV20-1 TGCAGTGCCCCACCGGGGACACAAAACTCTGAAAAACTGTTTTTT CSAPPGTQNSEKLFF
few TRBJ2-3 - TRBV9 TGTGCCAGCAGCTTCACCGGGTACGAAGATACGCAGTATTTT CASSFTGYEDTQYF
few TRBJ2-5 - TRBV18 TGTGCCAGCTCACCACAGCCACAAGCCAACCAAGAGACCCAGTACTTC CASSPQPQANQETQYF
few TRBJ2-7 TRBD2 TRBV5-6 TGTGCCAGCAGCTGGGGGGGGAGCGACGAGCAGTACTTC CASSWGGSDEQYF
few TRBJ2-3 - TRBV12-3/TRBV12-4 TGTGCCAGCAGTCCCAGGGGAAGAAGCACAGATACGCAGTATTTT CASSPRGRSTDTQYF
- TRBJ1-2 - TRBV4-3 TGCGCCAGCAGCCCCCGACAGATTAACTATGGCTACACCTTC CASSPRQINYGYTF
- TRBJ2-3 TRBD2 TRBV7-9 TGTGCCAGCAGCGCAGTAGTAGCTAGCGGGGATCGCACAGATACGCAGTATTTT CASSAVVASGDRTDTQYF
- TRBJ1-5 - TRBV2 TGTGCCAGCAGTGAAAACATGCACAGTCAGCCCCAGCATTTT CASSENMHSQPQHF
- TRBJ1-3 - TRBV3-1 TGTGCCAGCAGCCAAGAGGTGGGTCCCACCATATATTTT CASSQEVGPTIYF
few TRBJ2-1 - TRBV6-4 TGTGCCAGCAGTGACTACGCACTATCGGAGCAGTTCTTC CASSDYALSEQFF
- TRBJ2-1 - TRBV18 TGTGCCAGCTCACCACAAAGTATGGCACAGGGTACCTACAATGAGCAGTTCTTC CASSPQSMAQGTYNEQFF
- TRBJ2-1 - TRBV28 TGTGCCAGCAGTCCGGCACCTATAACGGGCCATGAGCAGTTCTTC CASSPAPITGHEQFF
- TRBJ1-6 - TRBV20-1 TGCAGTGCGTGGGATCAAGTGTCACCCCTCCACTTT CSAWDQVSPLHF
- TRBJ1-2 TRBD1 TRBV11-1 TGTGCCAGCAGCCATTCAAGGACAGGGGGCGATGGCTACACCTTC CASSHSRTGGDGYTF